The source of this T cell receptor (beta chain) is a study of T cell responses to AZD1222 COVID-19 vaccine. Study-wide results and limits: Spike-wide coverage was observed for vaccine-associated CD4 TCRs, with dominant responses at 160-218 and 743-854.

Method: immunoSEQ multiplex PCR; TCRdb's copy keeps in-frame clones and lacks some. Altogether roughly 100,000 clones are present, roughly 87% being singletons, with the ten largest covering about 5%. Comment on this clone: Antigen: not known.

The receptor's source is an adult in good health. Source: peripheral blood, taken on day 0 of AZD1222 vaccination.

The CDR3 DNA sequence: TGCGCCAGCAGCCAAGAATCCGGAACAGGGGCAGGCGGCTACACCTTC. Translated: CASSQESGTGAGGYTF. This sequence joins TRBV4-3 and TRBJ1-2; 7 positions match TRBD1. CDR3 length: 16 residues. J gave up 8 bases and V 0 bases, and 12 bases lay outside the gene matches. Germline V gene data show CDR1 as LGHNA and CDR2 as YSLEER.